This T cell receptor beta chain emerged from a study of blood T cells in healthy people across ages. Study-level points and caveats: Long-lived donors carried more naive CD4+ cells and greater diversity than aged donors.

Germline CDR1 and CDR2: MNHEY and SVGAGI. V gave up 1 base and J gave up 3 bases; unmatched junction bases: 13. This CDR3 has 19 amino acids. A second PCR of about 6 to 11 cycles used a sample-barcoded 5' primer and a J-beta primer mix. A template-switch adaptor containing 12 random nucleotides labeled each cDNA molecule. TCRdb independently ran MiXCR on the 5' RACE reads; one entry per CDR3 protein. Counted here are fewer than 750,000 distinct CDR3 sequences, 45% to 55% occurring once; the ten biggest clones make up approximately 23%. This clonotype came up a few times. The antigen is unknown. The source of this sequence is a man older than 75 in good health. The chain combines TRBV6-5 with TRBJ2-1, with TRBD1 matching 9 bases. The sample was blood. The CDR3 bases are TGTGCCAGCAGTTACTTGAGTCCCTTCGGGACAGGGCTCTACAATGAGCAGTTCTTC. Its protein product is CASSYLSPFGTGLYNEQFF.